This TCR beta chain was documented in a study of tumor-infiltrating lymphocytes in primary liver carcinoma. Study outcomes and limitations: Bulk unsorted material prevented CD4+ and CD8+ repertoire comparison.

Germline DNA was extracted alongside blood RNA, which was obtained from unsorted whole blood. The researchers produced TCR beta cDNA from around 0.5 ug total RNA with a constant-region primer. Modified slightly, ARM-PCR produced TCR beta libraries over three nested multiplex PCR rounds. Amplification in the first two PCR rounds was performed using TRBV1-TRBV30 forward primers and a C-beta reverse primer for 10 cycles each. TCRdb recomputed calls from the multiplex PCR reads with MiXCR, one row per CDR3 protein. The sample holds more than 150,000 distinct CDR3 sequences, 50% to 75% seen once. As for this clonotype: Its target is unknown.

Between the trimmed V and J ends, which lost 5 bases and 4 bases, there was a span of 18 bases. The germline V gene encodes CDR1 MNHEY and CDR2 SVGAGI. CDR3 length equals 15 residues. The chain joins TRBV6-5 to TRBJ2-7; no clear D gene. The source is a man in his forties or fifties with primary liver carcinoma and hepatitis B virus infection. Sample: peripheral blood. The CDR3 is CASSPSLVRPYEQYF. The CDR3 coding sequence is TGTGCCAGCAGTCCCTCATTGGTCCGGCCGTACGAGCAGTACTTC.